These 17 T cell receptor beta chains were sequenced from one sample in a study of shared clonotypes between healthy human individuals. The assay was immunoSEQ multiplex PCR, and TCRdb's table has in-frame clones only and misses some. This sample yields more than 550,000 clones, of which about 90% are seen a single time; about 33% belongs to the top ten. Sequencing was done on a sample of memory CD8+ T cells from PBMCs. Noted subset: CD45RO+ cells pooled with CCR7-negative TemRA cells. The receptors come from a man aged 18 to 30 in good health. Some clones in this sample may be carry-over from other donors' samples.

This sequence joins TRBV11-2 and TRBJ2-1; TRBD2 aligns across 7 bases. The V segment lost 6 bases and the J segment 2 bases; nucleotides outside the gene matches: 7. Germline CDR1 reads SGHAT; CDR2 reads FQNNGV. The CDR3 sequence is 15 residues long. As DNA, the CDR3 is TGTGCCAGCAGTTCACCTAGCGGAACCTACAATGAGCAGTTCTTC. This encodes CASSSPSGTYNEQFF. Together with reference TRBV11-2 and TRBJ2-1, the CDR3 gives the full variable domain: EAGVAQSPRYKIIEKRQSVAFWCNPISGHATLYWYQQILGQGPKLLIQFQNNGVVDDSQLPKDRFSAERLKGVDSTLKIQPAKLEDSAVYLCASSSPSGTYNEQFFGPGTRLTVL.

This clone was recorded once. This rearrangement joins TRBV6-5 to TRBJ1-5; D not resolved. The CDR3 spans 15 residues. The V gene's germline CDR1 is MNHEY and CDR2 SVGAGI. Trimming took off 2 bases at V and 3 bases at J, with 11 bases between the two ends. In DNA form, the CDR3 reads TGTGCCAGCAGTTACACGGACGGTTTCAATCAGCCCCAGCATTTT. Its protein product is CASSYTDGFNQPQHF.

The CDR3 nucleotides are TGTGCCAGCAGCGTCAGGGGCCCAAACACCTACGAGCAGTACTTC. This sequence encodes CASSVRGPNTYEQYF. This chain uses TRBV28 with TRBJ2-7; weak D call: TRBD1 (6 bases). V gave up 6 bases and J gave up 2 bases, with 17 bases separating them. Per the germline V gene, CDR1 is MDHEN and CDR2 is SYDVKM. This CDR3 spans 15 amino acids.

V usage is TRBV28 and J usage is TRBJ2-7; 11 bases line up with TRBD2. The germline V gene has CDR1 MDHEN and CDR2 SYDVKM. CDR3 size: 14 residues. The ends lost 8 bases at V and 4 bases at J; junction bases unmatched: 7. The CDR3 spells CASRLAGSVYEQYF. Here the CDR3 DNA reads TGTGCCAGCCGACTAGCGGGATCGGTTTACGAGCAGTACTTC. Looking up the rest from reference TRBV28 and TRBJ2-7 gives the full variable domain: DVKVTQSSRYLVKRTGEKVFLECVQDMDHENMFWYRQDPGLGLRLIYFSYDVKMKEKGDIPEGYSVSREKKERFSLILESASTNQTSMYLCASRLAGSVYEQYFGPGTRLTVT.

This clone is a singleton in its sample. One end of the junction fails to match germline, which may point to a read error. This chain uses TRBV13 with TRBJ2-7; D gene unclear. Germline V gene lookup returns CDR1 PRHDT and CDR2 FYEKMQ (reference sequence). The CDR3 has 15 amino acids. Written as DNA, the CDR3 is TGTGCCAGCAGCTTAGGAGCTCTAGTTTCCTATGAGCAGTACTTC. Amino acids: CASSLGALVSYEQYF.

The chain is built from TRBV19 and TRBJ2-1; D possibly corresponds to TRBD1 (6 bases). CDR3 size: 16 residues. Germline V CDR1 and CDR2: LNHDA, SQIVND (reference sequence). With 5 bases removed from V and 0 bases from J, the gap between germline ends came to 14 bases. The CDR3 spells CASSLSTGLSYNEQFF. CDR3 coding DNA: TGTGCCAGTAGTCTGAGCACAGGGCTCTCCTACAATGAGCAGTTCTTC.

This clone was observed a handful of times. The chain couples TRBV7-9 to TRBJ2-2; TRBD2 aligns across 14 bases. The V gene end was trimmed by 5 bases and the J gene end by 4 bases; junction bases not matched to a gene: 3. CDR3 length equals 16 residues. Germline CDR1 is SEHNR and CDR2 is FQNEAQ (reference sequence). The CDR3: CASSATSGRATGELFF. For the CDR3, the DNA is TGTGCCAGCAGCGCGACTAGCGGGAGGGCCACCGGGGAGCTGTTTTTT.

This clone has a single count. The J gene is TRBJ2-2, the V gene TRBV28; D tentatively fits TRBD1 or TRBD2 (5 bases each). Trimming cost V 6 bases and J 8 bases, with 16 bases left between them. Germline V gives CDR1 MDHEN, CDR2 SYDVKM. The length of the CDR3 is 14 residues. In DNA form, the CDR3 reads TGTGCCAGCAGCTTCGCCAGGGTAGCGGGGGAGCTGTTTTTT. Translated: CASSFARVAGELFF.

This chain connects TRBV5-6 to TRBJ2-4; no clear D. Trimming left V 0 bases short and J 5 bases short, with 6 bases between. Germline values: CDR1 SGHDT, CDR2 YYEEEE. This CDR3 is built from 13 residues. The CDR3 loop reads CASSLDWENIQYF. In DNA form, the CDR3 reads TGTGCCAGCAGCTTGGATTGGGAAAACATTCAGTACTTC.

The chain recombines TRBV7-3 with TRBJ2-2; 12 nucleotides agree with TRBD2. The trim removed 5 bases at V and 2 bases at J, leaving 9 bases unmatched. The CDR3 is 18 amino acids. The germline V gene has CDR1 SGHTA and CDR2 FQGTGA. The CDR3 region has the DNA TGTGCCAGCAGCCCCCTCCCGGGACTAGCGGGTAACACCGGGGAGCTGTTTTTT. This sequence encodes CASSPLPGLAGNTGELFF.

For this clone: This sample also contains other DNA sequences that code for the same CDR3. This chain uses TRBV27 with TRBJ1-2; 7 nucleotides agree with TRBD1. Germline trimming cut 4 bases from V and 4 bases from J; bases unmatched to any gene: 3. Germline assignment: CDR1 MNHEY and CDR2 SMNVEV (reference sequence). This CDR3 region has 13 residues. The CDR3 protein is CASSSTGFYGYTF. The CDR3 DNA reads as TGTGCCAGCAGTTCGACAGGGTTCTATGGCTACACCTTC.

The chain has TRBV10-3 and TRBJ2-2, with 14 nucleotides matching TRBD2. V gave up 2 bases and J gave up 5 bases; unmatched junction bases: 4. Germline CDR1 and CDR2: ENHRY and SYGVKD. The CDR3 is made up of 17 amino acids. The CDR3, as DNA: TGTGCCATCAGTGAGCCGGGACTAGCGGGAGAAACCGGGGAGCTGTTTTTT. Amino acids: CAISEPGLAGETGELFF.

The rearrangement uses TRBV5-1 and TRBJ2-1, with D possibly matching TRBD2 (6 bases). V lost 2 bases to trimming and J lost 1 base, with 10 bases between them. Germline V gives CDR1 SGHRS, CDR2 YFSETQ. The CDR3 is made up of 15 amino acids. The CDR3 spells CASSFRLGSYNEQFF. CDR3 bases: TGCGCCAGCAGCTTCCGACTAGGTTCCTACAATGAGCAGTTCTTC.

V usage is TRBV6-1 and J usage is TRBJ2-6; TRBD1 matches 8 bases. The CDR3 has 14 amino acids. Germline V CDR1 and CDR2: MNHNS, SASEGT. The V segment lost 8 bases and the J segment 3 bases; nucleotides outside the gene matches: 3. The CDR3 region is CASGQGFGANVLTF. CDR3 bases: TGTGCCAGCGGACAGGGTTTTGGGGCCAACGTCCTGACTTTC.

This clone was counted between two and nine times. The rearrangement joins TRBV7-9 to TRBJ1-2; 11 bases fit TRBD1. V lost 8 bases, J lost 6 bases, and 2 bases stayed unmatched. This CDR3 is built from 12 residues. Germline V gives CDR1 SEHNR, CDR2 FQNEAQ (reference sequence). The CDR3 here is CASGQGADGYTF. As DNA, the CDR3 is TGTGCCAGCGGACAGGGGGCGGATGGCTACACCTTC.

This CDR3 is CASSVYGGAANEQFF. The CDR3 DNA sequence: TGTGCCAGCAGCGTGTATGGTGGGGCTGCCAATGAGCAGTTCTTC. The chain employs TRBV5-4 and TRBJ2-1; D may be TRBD1 (5 bases). The CDR3 consists of 15 residues. V was cut by 4 bases and J by 6 bases, with 17 bases left in between. Germline CDR1 SGHNT, CDR2 YYREEE (reference sequence). Combining the CDR3 with reference TRBV5-4 and TRBJ2-1 gives the whole variable domain ETGVTQSPTHLIKTRGQQVTLRCSSQSGHNTVSWYQQALGQGPQFIFQYYREEENGRGNFPPRFSGLQFPNYSSELNVNALELDDSALYLCASSVYGGAANEQFFGPGTRLTVL.

J is TRBJ2-3 and V is TRBV7-2, with 9 bases fitting TRBD2. The trim removed 3 bases at V and 9 bases at J, leaving 7 bases unmatched. Germline values: CDR1 SGHTA, CDR2 FQGNSA. The CDR3 length is 14 residues. The CDR3: CASSFLSSGATQYF. CDR3 coding DNA: TGTGCCAGCAGCTTCTTATCTAGCGGGGCCACGCAGTATTTT.